These 19 T cell receptor beta chains share one sample of origin, sequenced in a study of shared clonotypes between healthy human individuals (TCRdb year 2020). The library was made by the immunoSEQ multiplex PCR assay. TCRdb retrieved this table from immuneACCESS and kept in-frame rearrangements only. Not all clones are present; in checked studies, unresolved V genes account for under half, and no reason is known for the remainder. Within this sample are about 1 million clones, with about 74% of them counted one time only. The ten biggest clones cover over 1.3% of the sample. Input material: memory CD4+ T cells sorted from blood. The cell subset or site label for this specimen denotes: CD45RA-negative fraction. These receptors were taken from a young man in good health.

This chain connects TRBV30 to TRBJ1-5, with D tentatively TRBD1 (5 bases). Trimming removed 5 bases from V and 5 bases from J, with 13 bases in between. Germline CDR1 reads GTSNPN; CDR2 reads SVGIG (reference sequence). This CDR3 has 13 amino acids. The CDR3 DNA sequence: TGTGCCTGGGCCCTGGGGGTGGATCAGCCCCAGCATTTT. Amino acids: CAWALGVDQPQHF. The full variable domain, completed using reference TRBV30 and TRBJ1-5, is SQTIHQWPATLVQPVGSPLSLECTVEGTSNPNLYWYRQAAGRGLQLLFYSVGIGQISSEVPQNLSASRPQDRQFILSSKKLLLSDSGFYLCAWALGVDQPQHFGDGTRLSIL.

The chain links TRBV27 to TRBJ2-3; 11 nucleotides line up with TRBD2. Per germline, CDR1 MNHEY and CDR2 SMNVEV (reference sequence). The V gene end was trimmed by 6 bases and the J gene end by 1 base; junction bases not matched to a gene: 6. This CDR3 has 16 residues. The CDR3 DNA reads TGTGCCAGCAGATTACTAGCGGGAGTGGGCACAGATACGCAGTATTTT. This codes for CASRLLAGVGTDTQYF.

V usage is TRBV28 and J usage is TRBJ2-3; 8 bases fit TRBD2. This CDR3 contains 15 residues. Per the germline V gene, CDR1 is MDHEN and CDR2 is SYDVKM. Germline trimming cut 8 bases from V and 4 bases from J; bases unmatched to any gene: 11. The CDR3 coding sequence is TGTGCCAGCCATACGGCGGGAGCGGGAGCAGATACGCAGTATTTT. This gives the protein CASHTAGAGADTQYF.

The chain combines TRBV2 with TRBJ2-1; weak D call: TRBD2 (6 bases). This CDR3 has 15 residues. Germline V gene data show CDR1 as SNHLY and CDR2 as FYNNEI. V shed 1 base and J shed 0 bases, with 7 bases lying between them. CDR3 loop: CASSEDGSSYNEQFF. The CDR3 nucleotides are TGTGCCAGCAGTGAAGACGGGAGCTCCTACAATGAGCAGTTCTTC.

The genes are TRBV29-1 and TRBJ1-2; D unclear. The CDR3 has 11 residues. Germline V CDR1 and CDR2: SQVTM, ANQGSEA. Trimming stripped 4 bases from V and 8 bases from J, with 11 bases between. CDR3 DNA: TGCAGCGTTGGGGGAGCTTCGGGCTACACCTTC. It translates to CSVGGASGYTF.

This clone was seen more than once but under ten times. This chain links TRBV5-1 with TRBJ2-5, with D tentatively TRBD1 (6 bases). Trimming left V 0 bases short and J 5 bases short, with 11 bases between. This CDR3 comprises 14 residues. Germline V gene lookup returns CDR1 SGHRS and CDR2 YFSETQ. CDR3 loop: CASSLGQGIETQYF. The CDR3 DNA reads TGCGCCAGCAGCTTGGGGCAGGGGATCGAGACCCAGTACTTC.

This sequence joins TRBV11-2 and TRBJ2-3; no clear D gene. The CDR3 spans 12 residues. V lost 5 bases and J lost 5, with 8 bases in between. From germline, CDR1 is SGHAT and CDR2 FQNNGV. The CDR3 sequence: CASSPKRDTQYF. CDR3 DNA sequence: TGTGCCAGCAGCCCTAAGAGAGATACGCAGTATTTT.

This CDR3 is CASSQGRLKGYTF. The CDR3 bases are TGCGCCAGCAGCCAGGGACGCCTAAAGGGATACACCTTC. V usage is TRBV23-1 and J usage is TRBJ1-2, with D possibly being TRBD1 (5 bases). TRBV23-1 is recorded as an ORF, its role being uncertain. The CDR3 has 13 residues. V lost 6 bases, J lost 11 bases, and 19 bases lay in between.

The rearrangement links TRBV4-3 to TRBJ1-1; D ambiguous. Germline assignment: CDR1 LGHNA and CDR2 YSLEER. The CDR3 has 13 residues. V lost 0 bases and J 4 bases, leaving 6 bases between the germline ends. CDR3 residues: CASSQELGTEAFF. The CDR3 DNA reads as TGCGCCAGCAGCCAAGAACTCGGCACTGAAGCTTTCTTT.

This clone was seen at least ten times. The J gene is TRBJ2-1, the V gene TRBV7-8; 13 bases are a match to TRBD2. CDR1 is SGHVS, CDR2 FQNEAQ, per germline. V shed 3 bases and J 2 bases; nucleotides not matched to a gene: 1. This CDR3 is built from 16 residues. CDR3 nucleotides: TGTGCCAGCAGCTTTGGACTAGCGGGAGCCTACAATGAGCAGTTCTTC. Its translation is CASSFGLAGAYNEQFF.

The chain recombines TRBV27 with TRBJ1-5, with a possible D match to TRBD1 (6 bases). The CDR3 runs 13 residues. CDR1 and CDR2 from the germline V gene are MNHEY and SMNVEV (reference sequence). The V end lost 5 bases, the J end lost 6 bases, and 11 bases lay between the germline ends. CDR3 coding DNA: TGTGCCAGCAGTACAGGGTTTGGTCAGCCCCAGCATTTT. It specifies CASSTGFGQPQHF.

This chain uses TRBV10-3 with TRBJ2-1, with 8 bases that match TRBD2. The germline CDR1 and CDR2 sequences are ENHRY and SYGVKD. The CDR3 loop spans 15 amino acids. V trimming: 4 bases; J trimming: 4 bases; junction bases outside the gene matches: 6. As DNA, the CDR3 is TGTGCCATCAGTGGGAGCGGGAGTATATACAATGAGCAGTTCTTC. Residues: CAISGSGSIYNEQFF.

This clone was observed once. The gene calls are TRBV5-1 and TRBJ2-7; perhaps TRBD1 as D (5 bases). The CDR3 loop spans 15 amino acids. Germline CDR1 reads SGHRS; CDR2 reads YFSETQ. The CDR3 DNA is TGCGCTGGCTCCATTGTTGACAGACCTCGGTACGAGCAGTACTTC. This translates into CAGSIVDRPRYEQYF.

The chain combines TRBV7-3 with TRBJ2-7; no definite D call. The CDR3 is 15 residues long. Deletions cut 3 bases from V and 3 bases from J, with 15 bases between. From germline, CDR1 is SGHTA and CDR2 FQGTGA. This chain's CDR3 is CASSFDRGPIYEQYF. The DNA of the CDR3 is TGTGCCAGCAGCTTTGATCGAGGACCCATCTACGAGCAGTACTTC.

This clone was seen ten or more times. The V and J genes are TRBV5-1 and TRBJ2-7; the D gene is possibly TRBD1 (6 bases). Trimming removed 4 bases at V and 0 bases at J, with 14 bases between. The CDR3 consists of 15 residues. Germline assignment: CDR1 SGHRS and CDR2 YFSETQ. The CDR3 spells CASSPRDTSSYEQYF. The CDR3 nucleotides read TGCGCCAGCAGCCCGAGGGACACGAGCTCCTACGAGCAGTACTTC.

The CDR3 is CAIRGSTGELFF. In DNA form, the CDR3 reads TGTGCCATCCGGGGCAGCACCGGGGAGCTGTTTTTT. This chain uses TRBV10-3 with TRBJ2-2, with D perhaps being TRBD1 or TRBD2 (5 bases each). The CDR3 consists of 12 residues. Germline V lookup: CDR1 ENHRY, CDR2 SYGVKD. V lost 8 bases to trimming and J lost 4 bases, with 8 bases between them.

This clone has just a few counts. The chain uses TRBV30 and TRBJ1-2, with a weak D call TRBD1 (6 bases). The CDR3 is 12 amino acids. The V and J ends lost 5 bases and 7 bases respectively, with 14 bases between them. Germline V gives CDR1 GTSNPN, CDR2 SVGIG (reference sequence). The DNA for the CDR3 is TGTGCCTGGGGGGGGGCCTGGGCTGGCTACACCTTC. It is translated as CAWGGAWAGYTF.

This chain connects TRBV5-4 to TRBJ2-1; the match to TRBD2 covers 11 bases. The CDR3 is made up of 15 amino acids. V gave up 0 bases and J gave up 10 bases; unmatched junction bases: 6. Germline V gene data show CDR1 as SGHNT and CDR2 as YYREEE (reference sequence). In DNA, the CDR3 is TGTGCCAGCAGCTTGGGGTCTAGCGGGGGGCTCGAGCAGTTCTTC. Its protein is CASSLGSSGGLEQFF.

Comments on this clone: The sample contains more than one DNA sequence encoding this CDR3. The chain combines TRBV28 with TRBJ2-1, with a tentative D call TRBD2 (5 bases). CDR1 is MDHEN and CDR2 is SYDVKM in the germline V gene. The V and J ends lost 6 bases and 0 bases respectively, with 12 bases between them. The CDR3 runs to 15 residues. Written as DNA, the CDR3 is TGTGCCAGCAGCTCCGGCGGAGGCTCCTACAATGAGCAGTTCTTC. It translates to CASSSGGGSYNEQFF.